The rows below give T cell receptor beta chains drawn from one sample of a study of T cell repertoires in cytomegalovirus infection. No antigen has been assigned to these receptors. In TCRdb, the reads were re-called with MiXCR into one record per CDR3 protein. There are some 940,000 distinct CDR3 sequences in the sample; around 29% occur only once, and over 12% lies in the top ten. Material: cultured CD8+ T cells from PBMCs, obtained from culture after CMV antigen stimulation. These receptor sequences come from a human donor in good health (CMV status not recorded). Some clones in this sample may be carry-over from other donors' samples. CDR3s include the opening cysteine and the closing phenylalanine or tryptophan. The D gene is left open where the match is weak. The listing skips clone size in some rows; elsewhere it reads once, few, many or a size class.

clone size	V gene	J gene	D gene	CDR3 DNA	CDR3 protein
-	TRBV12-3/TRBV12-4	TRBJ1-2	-	TGTGCCAGCAGCAAGGGGGGGGGGCCCTATTCTGGCTACACCTTC	CASSKGGGPYSGYTF
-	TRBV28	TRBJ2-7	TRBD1	TGTGCCAGCAGTTCCCGACTGGACAGGGGGCGGCAGTACGAGCAGTACTTC	CASSSRLDRGRQYEQYF
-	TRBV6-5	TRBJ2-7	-	TGTGCCAGCAGTTACTCTTCAGGGATTGGGGAGCAGTACTTC	CASSYSSGIGEQYF
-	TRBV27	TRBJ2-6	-	TGTGCCAGCACCCCAGCGGTCTCTGGGGCCAACGTCCTGACTTTC	CASTPAVSGANVLTF
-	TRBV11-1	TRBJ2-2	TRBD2	TGTGCCAGCAGCCCGCTAGCGGGGGGGCTTACCGGGGAGCTGTTTTTT	CASSPLAGGLTGELFF
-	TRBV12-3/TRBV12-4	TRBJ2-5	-	TGTACCAGCAGGGGGGAGACGGAGACCCAGTACTTC	CTSRGETETQYF
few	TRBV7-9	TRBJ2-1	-	TGTGCCAGCAGCTTAGGGGTTCCCTACAATGAGCAGTTCTTC	CASSLGVPYNEQFF
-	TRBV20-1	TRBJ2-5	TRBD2	TGCAGTGCGGCCTGGGGGGTTGCGGGGGGACTCATGTGGGAGACCCAGTACTTC	CSAAWGVAGGLMWETQYF
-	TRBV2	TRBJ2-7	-	TGTGCCAGCAGTACAGGGAACTCCTACGAGCAGTACTTC	CASSTGNSYEQYF
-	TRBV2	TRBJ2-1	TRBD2	TGTGCCAGCAGTGATCCTGCGGGGGGGCCCGAGGTCAATGAGCAGTTCTTC	CASSDPAGGPEVNEQFF
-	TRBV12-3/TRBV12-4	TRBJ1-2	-	TGTGCCAGCAGCCAGGGCAGGGTGGATGGCTACACCTTC	CASSQGRVDGYTF
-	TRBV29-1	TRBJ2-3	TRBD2	TGCAGCGCGCCTTTAGAGCGGGGGGGCCGGTGGTATACGCAGTATTTT	CSAPLERGGRWYTQYF
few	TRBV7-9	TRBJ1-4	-	TGTGCCAGCACCCTGCTGGGGGAAAAACTGTTTTTT	CASTLLGEKLFF
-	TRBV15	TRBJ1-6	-	TGTGCCACCAGCAACAGGGTGAATAATTCACCCCTCCACTTT	CATSNRVNNSPLHF
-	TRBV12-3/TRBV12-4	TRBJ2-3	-	TGTGCCAGCAGTTCCGGGTCCCTACACACAGATACGCAGTATTTT	CASSSGSLHTDTQYF
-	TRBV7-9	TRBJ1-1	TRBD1	TGTGCCAGCAGCCCGAGGGACAGGGTAATCGACACTGAAGCTCTCTTT	CASSPRDRVIDTEALF
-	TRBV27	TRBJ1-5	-	TGTGCCAGCAGGCCCCGCACATCCAATCAGCCCCAGCATTTT	CASRPRTSNQPQHF
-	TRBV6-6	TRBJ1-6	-	TGTGCCAGCAGTACAGGTTATGGTAATTCACCCCTCCACTTT	CASSTGYGNSPLHF
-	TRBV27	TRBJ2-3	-	TGTGCCAGCAGCTTGAGGGGCAGGGTAAATACGCAGTATTTT	CASSLRGRVNTQYF
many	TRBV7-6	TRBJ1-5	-	TGTGCCAGCAGCTTAGTATTAGGGCTAAGCGAGCCCCAGCATTTT	CASSLVLGLSEPQHF
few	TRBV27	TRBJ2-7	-	TGTGCCAGCAGTTTGGAGGGCCTAAACGAGCAGTACTTC	CASSLEGLNEQYF
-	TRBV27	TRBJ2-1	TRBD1	TGTGCCAGCAGTTTATCGGGACAGGCGAACAATGAGCAGTTCTTC	CASSLSGQANNEQFF
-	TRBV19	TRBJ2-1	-	TGTGCCAGTCAACCACACCCACTCCCCTATCGGAATGAGCAGTTCTTC	CASQPHPLPYRNEQFF
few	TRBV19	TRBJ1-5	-	TGTGCCAGTAGTATAGATCACAGCGGCAATCAGCCCCAGCATTTT	CASSIDHSGNQPQHF
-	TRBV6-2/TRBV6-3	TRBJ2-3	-	TGTGCCAGCAGTCCCAGGGTGGCAGATACGCAGTATTTT	CASSPRVADTQYF
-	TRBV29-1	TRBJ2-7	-	TGCAGCGTTGAGGAGGAAAGACCGAACTCCTACGAGCAGTACTTC	CSVEEERPNSYEQYF
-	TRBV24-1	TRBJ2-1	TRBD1	TGTGCCACCAGTGATTTCCAGGGGGAAGAGCAGTTCTTC	CATSDFQGEEQFF
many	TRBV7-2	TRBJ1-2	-	TGTGCCAGCAGCTTAAGCCGACGGAGAGGCTACACCTTC	CASSLSRRRGYTF
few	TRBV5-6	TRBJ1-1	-	TGTGCCAGCAGCCCCAGTTGGGGGCACACTGAAGCTTTCTTT	CASSPSWGHTEAFF
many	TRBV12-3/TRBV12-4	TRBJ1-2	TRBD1	TGTGCCAGCAGTTTCACGGGACAGGGGGCTCGTTATGGCTACACCTTC	CASSFTGQGARYGYTF
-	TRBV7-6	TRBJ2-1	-	TGTGCTAGCAGCTTAAAAGCGGTCTCTGAGCAGTTCTTC	CASSLKAVSEQFF
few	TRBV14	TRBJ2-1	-	TGTGCCAGCAGCCCCAGCTCCTTGTACAATGAGCAGTTCTTC	CASSPSSLYNEQFF
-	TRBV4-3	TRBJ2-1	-	TGCGCCAGCAGCCAAGACTTCTACAATGAGCAGTTCTTC	CASSQDFYNEQFF
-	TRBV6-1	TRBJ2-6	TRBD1	TGTGCCAGCACCCCTAGGGGCGCAGGGGGCCATCTCTCTGGGGCCAACGTCCTGACTTTC	CASTPRGAGGHLSGANVLTF
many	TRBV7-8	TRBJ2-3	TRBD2	TGTGCCAGCAGCCGAGGAAGACTAGCGGGCACAGATACGCAGTATTTT	CASSRGRLAGTDTQYF
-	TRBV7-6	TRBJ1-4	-	TGTGCCAGCAGCCCGGCGGGGGGGCGAAAGGAAAAACTGTTTTTT	CASSPAGGRKEKLFF